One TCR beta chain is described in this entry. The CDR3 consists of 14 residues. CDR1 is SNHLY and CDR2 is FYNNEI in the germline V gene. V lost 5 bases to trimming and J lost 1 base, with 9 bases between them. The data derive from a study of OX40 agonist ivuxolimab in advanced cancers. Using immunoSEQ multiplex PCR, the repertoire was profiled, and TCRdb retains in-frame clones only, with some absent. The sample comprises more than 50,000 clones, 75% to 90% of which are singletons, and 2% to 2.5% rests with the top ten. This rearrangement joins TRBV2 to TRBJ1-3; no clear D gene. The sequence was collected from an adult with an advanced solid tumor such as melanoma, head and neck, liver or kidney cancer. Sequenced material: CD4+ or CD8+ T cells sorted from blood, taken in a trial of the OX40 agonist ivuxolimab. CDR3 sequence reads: CASSIGGSGNTIYF. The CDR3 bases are TGTGCCAGCAGTATAGGAGGTTCTGGAAACACCATATATTTT.